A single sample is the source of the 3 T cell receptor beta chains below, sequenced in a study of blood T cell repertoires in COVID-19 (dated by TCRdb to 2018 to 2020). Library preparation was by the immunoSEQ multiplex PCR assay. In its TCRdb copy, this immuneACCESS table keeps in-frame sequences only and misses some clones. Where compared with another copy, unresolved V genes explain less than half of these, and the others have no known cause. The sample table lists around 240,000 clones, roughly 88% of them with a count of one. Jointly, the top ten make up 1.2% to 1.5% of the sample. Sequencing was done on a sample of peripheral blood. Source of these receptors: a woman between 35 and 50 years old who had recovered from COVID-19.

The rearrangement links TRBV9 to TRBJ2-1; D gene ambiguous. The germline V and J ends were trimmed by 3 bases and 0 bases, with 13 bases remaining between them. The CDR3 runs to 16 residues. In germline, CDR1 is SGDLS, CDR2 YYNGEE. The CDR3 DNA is TGTGCCAGCAGCGGAATGACGGAGTCCTCCTACAATGAGCAGTTCTTC. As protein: CASSGMTESSYNEQFF.

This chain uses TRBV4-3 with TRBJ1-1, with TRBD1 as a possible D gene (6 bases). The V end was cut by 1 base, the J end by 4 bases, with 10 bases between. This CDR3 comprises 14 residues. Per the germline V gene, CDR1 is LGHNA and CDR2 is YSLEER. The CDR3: CASSQALRGTEAFF. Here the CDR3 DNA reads TGCGCCAGCAGCCAAGCTCTCAGGGGCACTGAAGCTTTCTTT.

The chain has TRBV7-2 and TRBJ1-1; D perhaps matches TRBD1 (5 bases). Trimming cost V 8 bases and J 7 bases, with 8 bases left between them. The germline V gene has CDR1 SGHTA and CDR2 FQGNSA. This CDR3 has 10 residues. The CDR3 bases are TGTGCCAGCGGGACTCTTGAAGCTTTCTTT. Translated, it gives CASGTLEAFF.